The next 27 T cell receptor beta chains were all read from a single sample in a study of shared clonotypes between healthy human individuals. Sequenced by immunoSEQ multiplex PCR; TCRdb stores in-frame clones only, minus some. The table has just over 2,000,000 clones, over 85% seen once. The sequencing sample was made of naive CD4+ T cells sorted from blood. As to subset: CD45RA+ positively selected. These receptors were obtained from a man aged 18 to 30 in good health.

The rearrangement uses TRBV7-9 and TRBJ2-3; D call uncertain. Trimming shortened V by 5 bases and J by 0 bases, and 9 bases separated the two germline ends. In germline, CDR1 is SEHNR, CDR2 FQNEAQ (reference sequence). This CDR3 is built from 14 residues. In DNA, the CDR3 is TGTGCCAGCAGCCCCCCGGACAGCACAGATACGCAGTATTTT. Translation gives CASSPPDSTDTQYF.

This clone has a single count. A read error may be the cause here, since a much bigger clone is one base away. The sample carries other DNA sequences with the same CDR3. The V call is TRBV11-2, the J call TRBJ2-7; no clear D. The CDR3 length is 11 residues. Looked up from germline, CDR1 is SGHAT and CDR2 is FQNNGV. V was cut by 4 bases and J by 2 bases, with 3 bases left in between. CDR3 DNA: TGTGCCAGCAGCTCCCCCTACGAGCAGTACTTC. This gives the protein CASSSPYEQYF.

The V and J genes are TRBV11-2 and TRBJ2-1; TRBD2 agrees at 7 bases. V shed 6 bases and J 5 bases; nucleotides not matched to a gene: 10. The CDR3 sequence is 15 residues long. The germline gives CDR1 SGHAT, CDR2 FQNNGV. CDR3 amino acids: CASREGGSFDNEQFF. The CDR3 DNA follows: TGTGCCAGCAGGGAAGGCGGGAGTTTCGACAATGAGCAGTTCTTC.

This chain joins TRBV7-2 and TRBJ1-2; D not certain. Germline values: CDR1 SGHTA, CDR2 FQGNSA. V gave up 1 base and J gave up 0 bases, with 15 bases separating them. The CDR3 sequence is 17 residues long. The CDR3 reads CASSLVFGQKANYGYTF. The CDR3 DNA reads as TGTGCCAGCAGCTTAGTCTTCGGGCAGAAAGCTAACTATGGCTACACCTTC.

The V call is TRBV4-3, the J call TRBJ1-4; D call uncertain. The CDR3 has 12 residues. V was shortened by 3 bases and J by 7 bases, with 6 bases between the two germline ends. Germline-derived CDR1 and CDR2 are LGHNA and YSLEER. Here the CDR3 DNA reads TGCGCCAGCAGCCAGGATGGTGAAAAACTGTTTTTT. Translation: CASSQDGEKLFF.

The chain couples TRBV27 to TRBJ1-3; maybe TRBD1 (5 bases). Trimming removed 4 bases at V and 0 bases at J, with 10 bases between. The CDR3 spans 15 residues. Germline-derived CDR1 and CDR2 are MNHEY and SMNVEV (reference sequence). CDR3 nucleotide sequence: TGTGCCAGCAGTTCTAGGGGTTACTCTGGAAACACCATATATTTT. Translating gives CASSSRGYSGNTIYF.

The chain has TRBV7-8 and TRBJ1-3; D perhaps matches TRBD1 (5 bases). Germline V gene lookup returns CDR1 SGHVS and CDR2 FQNEAQ. This CDR3 spans 15 amino acids. Trimming took 5 bases from V and 1 from J, leaving 12 bases between them. Here the CDR3 reads CASSPPGESGNTIYF. CDR3 DNA: TGTGCCAGCAGCCCGCCGGGGGAATCTGGAAACACCATATATTTT.

Only one count was recorded for this clone. The same CDR3 can be traced to other DNA sequences in this sample. The chain couples TRBV27 to TRBJ2-7; the match to TRBD1 covers 11 bases. Germline V gene sequence: CDR1 MNHEY, CDR2 SMNVEV (reference sequence). Unmatched junction bases numbered 3, after V lost 5 bases and J lost 3 bases. This CDR3 comprises 14 residues. CDR3 loop: CASSSGTGGYEQYF. The CDR3 bases are TGTGCCAGCAGTAGCGGGACAGGGGGCTACGAGCAGTACTTC.

The chain uses TRBV4-1 and TRBJ2-7; 12 positions match TRBD1. CDR1 and CDR2 from the germline V gene are MGHRA and YSYEKL. V gave up 6 bases and J gave up 2 bases; unmatched junction bases: 5. This CDR3 is 15 amino acids long. CDR3 residues: CASRNGDRGPYEQYF. CDR3 DNA: TGCGCCAGCAGAAATGGGGACAGGGGGCCCTACGAGCAGTACTTC.

The chain carries TRBV30 and TRBJ2-1; D may be TRBD2 (8 bases). This CDR3 is built from 15 residues. Germline loops: CDR1 GTSNPN, CDR2 SVGIG (reference sequence). V dropped 2 bases and J dropped 2 bases, with 13 bases sitting between them. The CDR3 here is CAWSPGGGPYNEQFF. The CDR3 DNA reads TGTGCCTGGAGTCCGGGAGGGGGCCCCTACAATGAGCAGTTCTTC. Using reference TRBV30 and TRBJ2-1 for the parts outside the CDR3, the full variable domain is SQTIHQWPATLVQPVGSPLSLECTVEGTSNPNLYWYRQAAGRGLQLLFYSVGIGQISSEVPQNLSASRPQDRQFILSSKKLLLSDSGFYLCAWSPGGGPYNEQFFGPGTRLTVL.

The chain has TRBV18 and TRBJ1-2, with a possible D match to TRBD1 (5 bases). With 5 bases removed from V and 4 bases from J, the gap between germline ends came to 23 bases. The CDR3 runs to 17 residues. Germline loops: CDR1 KGHSH, CDR2 LQKENI. The CDR3 is CASSREGQASRSYGYTF. As DNA, the CDR3 is TGTGCCAGCTCAAGGGAGGGGCAGGCGTCGAGAAGCTATGGCTACACCTTC.

This clone has only one observation. The chain has TRBV9 and TRBJ2-3; no clear D. Germline values: CDR1 SGDLS, CDR2 YYNGEE. This CDR3 is 14 amino acids long. Deletions cut 2 bases from V and 0 bases from J, with 7 bases between. CDR3 in amino acids: CASSVQESTDTQYF. CDR3 DNA: TGTGCCAGCAGCGTTCAAGAAAGCACAGATACGCAGTATTTT.

The chain links TRBV11-2 to TRBJ1-2; the match to TRBD1 covers 11 bases. Germline-derived CDR1 and CDR2 are SGHAT and FQNNGV. The CDR3 totals 14 residues. Losses at the gene ends were 5 bases for V and 2 bases for J; bases not matched to a gene: 1. The CDR3 DNA follows: TGTGCCAGCAGCCGGGACAGGGGGAACTATGGCTACACCTTC. Translating gives CASSRDRGNYGYTF.

V and J are TRBV30 and TRBJ2-7; no firm D call. The CDR3 runs 13 residues. Germline V CDR1 and CDR2: GTSNPN, SVGIG (reference sequence). Trimming stripped 3 bases from V and 1 base from J, with 10 bases between. The CDR3 loop reads CAWRGSMSYEQYF. The CDR3 DNA reads as TGTGCCTGGAGGGGATCTATGTCCTACGAGCAGTACTTC.

J is TRBJ1-2 and V is TRBV9; the D is unclear. V was shortened by 0 bases and J by 0 bases, with 3 bases between the two germline ends. The CDR3 sequence is 13 residues long. Germline assignment: CDR1 SGDLS and CDR2 YYNGEE. The CDR3 loop reads CASSVVSNYGYTF. CDR3 in DNA: TGTGCCAGCAGCGTAGTATCTAACTATGGCTACACCTTC.

This chain connects TRBV29-1 to TRBJ1-4, with TRBD1 identical over 8 bases. The CDR3 runs 14 residues. V dropped 5 bases and J dropped 0; count of bases not matched to a gene: 2. Germline-derived CDR1 and CDR2 are SQVTM and ANQGSEA. The CDR3 sequence is CSVTRGPTNEKLFF. DNA for the CDR3: TGCAGCGTTACCAGGGGGCCAACTAATGAAAAACTGTTTTTT.

V gene TRBV5-1 combines with J gene TRBJ2-5, with a tentative D call TRBD1 (5 bases). The CDR3 loop spans 14 amino acids. Germline-derived CDR1 and CDR2 are SGHRS and YFSETQ. The V gene lost 1 base and the J gene lost 9 bases, with 16 bases spanning the gap. This chain's CDR3 is CASSLSRARSAQYF. For the CDR3, the DNA is TGCGCCAGCAGCTTGTCCAGGGCCAGGTCGGCCCAGTACTTC.

This chain connects TRBV16 to TRBJ2-5; D is perhaps TRBD1 (6 bases). CDR3 length: 14 residues. The V end was cut by 3 bases, the J end by 2 bases, with 10 bases between. Germline loops: CDR1 KGHSY, CDR2 FQNENV. This CDR3 is CASSQIQGQETQYF. The CDR3 nucleotides are TGTGCCAGCAGCCAGATACAGGGACAAGAGACCCAGTACTTC.

The table lists this clone with a count of one. The V call is TRBV30, the J call TRBJ2-2; D call uncertain. This CDR3 has 14 amino acids. The germline V gene encodes CDR1 GTSNPN and CDR2 SVGIG (reference sequence). Trimming stripped 0 bases from V and 1 base from J, with 6 bases between. CDR3 sequence (DNA): TGTGCCTGGAGTGTAGTTGTGAACACCGGGGAGCTGTTTTTT. Its translation: CAWSVVVNTGELFF.

J is TRBJ2-7 and V is TRBV10-2; TRBD2 agrees at 12 bases. This CDR3 has 16 residues. With V trimmed by 0 bases and J by 6 bases, 6 bases remained unmatched. From germline, CDR1 is WSHSY and CDR2 SAAADI. The CDR3 region is CASSESGTSGGSEQYF. As DNA, the CDR3 is TGCGCCAGCAGTGAGTCTGGAACTAGCGGGGGGTCCGAGCAGTACTTC.

The chain couples TRBV5-1 to TRBJ1-1, with TRBD1 matching 7 bases. V shed 5 bases and J 5 bases; nucleotides not matched to a gene: 9. The CDR3 covers 14 residues. The germline gives CDR1 SGHRS, CDR2 YFSETQ. CDR3: CASRRDSPTTEAFF. In DNA, the CDR3 is TGCGCCAGCAGAAGGGACAGCCCAACGACTGAAGCTTTCTTT.

V and J are TRBV11-3 and TRBJ1-1; possible D gene TRBD1, 5 bases. CDR3 size: 14 residues. V lost 4 bases to trimming and J lost 1 base, with 10 bases between them. Germline CDR1 and CDR2: SGHNT and YENEEA. The CDR3 loop is CASSSRGTNTEAFF. The DNA of the CDR3 is TGTGCCAGCAGCTCCAGAGGGACGAACACTGAAGCTTTCTTT.

CDR3 DNA: TGTGCCGTCACAGGGGCGGGAACGATAGACGAGCAGTACTTC. Translating it yields CAVTGAGTIDEQYF. The rearrangement joins TRBV10-3 to TRBJ2-7, with a weak D call TRBD1 (7 bases). Per the germline V gene, CDR1 is ENHRY and CDR2 is SYGVKD. Trimming left V 11 bases short and J 5 bases short, with 22 bases between. The CDR3 has 14 amino acids.

The CDR3 nucleotides read TGTGCCAGCAGCGTCGGGACAGGGAAGACCAAAAACATTCAGTACTTC. Translation: CASSVGTGKTKNIQYF. The rearrangement joins TRBV9 to TRBJ2-4; 9 bases fit TRBD1. The CDR3 covers 16 residues. With 2 bases clipped from V and 2 bases from J, the junction kept 5 bases outside the gene matches. The V gene's germline CDR1 is SGDLS and CDR2 YYNGEE.

CDR3 loop: CASRPQVLGQGPETQYF. The CDR3 nucleotides are TGTGCCAGCAGACCCCAGGTGCTGGGACAGGGGCCAGAGACCCAGTACTTC. J is TRBJ2-5 and V is TRBV13, with TRBD1 matching 10 bases. The germline CDR1 and CDR2 sequences are PRHDT and FYEKMQ (reference sequence). The trim removed 6 bases at V and 4 bases at J, leaving 14 bases unmatched. The CDR3 loop spans 17 amino acids.

The chain combines TRBV5-4 with TRBJ2-5, with 7 bases fitting TRBD2. This CDR3 contains 15 residues. J gave up 4 bases and V 4 bases, and 10 bases lay outside the gene matches. Germline V lookup: CDR1 SGHNT, CDR2 YYREEE (reference sequence). The CDR3 DNA reads TGTGCCAGCAGCCCGACTAGCTCTCTGGGAGAGACCCAGTACTTC. Protein sequence: CASSPTSSLGETQYF.

This clone was counted only a few times. This same CDR3 is encoded by further DNA sequences in the sample. The CDR3 DNA sequence: TGCAGTGCTAGAAGGAACACTGAAGCTTTCTTT. This gives the protein CSARRNTEAFF. The chain combines TRBV20-1 with TRBJ1-1; D unclear. The V end was cut by 2 bases, the J end by 1 base, with 2 bases between. CDR3 length: 11 residues. In germline, CDR1 is DFQATT, CDR2 SNEGSKA (reference sequence).